The T cell receptor beta chain under discussion was sequenced for a study of shared clonotypes between healthy human individuals. As to this clone: Its antigen is not known.

Findings of the study overall: Investigators collected only blood, and repertoires in tissues likely differ. Deeper or shallower sequencing was expected to change how clonotypes are shared among donors.

It was across several immunoSEQ plates that each subset's genomic DNA was evenly split. This table comes from immunoSEQ multiplex PCR, and its TCRdb copy is limited to in-frame clones, with some not included. The sample has millions of clones; over 85% are singletons. The study enrolled healthy HIV-negative adults without recent acute infections or vaccinations as donors. Germline lookup yields CDR1 SEHNR and CDR2 FQNEAQ (reference sequence). V trimming: 4 bases; J trimming: 5 bases; junction bases outside the gene matches: 8. This CDR3 contains 15 residues. The TCR comes from a man younger than 35 in good health. The rearrangement joins TRBV7-9 to TRBJ2-3; TRBD2 agrees at 8 bases. The sample taken for sequencing was naive CD4+ T cells sorted from blood. Subset noted: CD45RA+ positively selected. The CDR3 DNA is TGTGCCAGCAGCTCGACCGGGAGGGGGAGAGATACGCAGTATTTT. It encodes CASSSTGRGRDTQYF.